This passage covers 25 T cell receptor beta chains from one sample sequenced in a study of blood T cell repertoires in COVID-19. Method: immunoSEQ multiplex PCR; TCRdb's copy keeps in-frame clones and lacks some. The data show around 57,000 clones, roughly nine tenths seen once. Sequencing was performed on peripheral blood. Source of these receptors: a man aged 45-65 years with acute or convalescent COVID-19.

The CDR3 DNA follows: TGCGCCAGCAGCTTAGACAGTACTAGCACAGATACGCAGTATTTT. Residues: CASSLDSTSTDTQYF. The V and J genes are TRBV5-1 and TRBJ2-3; the D gene is possibly TRBD1 (5 bases). CDR3 size: 15 residues. Trimming removed 2 bases from V and 0 bases from J, with 10 bases in between. Germline CDR1 SGHRS, CDR2 YFSETQ.

V is TRBV29-1 and J is TRBJ1-4; 8 nucleotides line up with TRBD1. The length of the CDR3 is 15 residues. Unmatched junction bases numbered 9, after V lost 1 base and J lost 8 bases. CDR1 is SQVTM, CDR2 ANQGSEA, per germline. The CDR3 loop is CSVEVLRQGREKLFF. The CDR3 DNA is TGCAGCGTTGAAGTCCTTAGACAGGGGCGGGAAAAACTGTTTTTT.

The chain has TRBV3-1 (or the pseudogene TRBV3-2) and TRBJ2-7; 7 bases line up with TRBD1. Germline CDR1 reads LGHDT; CDR2 reads YNNKEL (reference sequence). Losses at the gene ends were 0 bases for V and 5 bases for J; bases not matched to a gene: 4. The CDR3 consists of 14 residues. CDR3 protein: CASSQDRGTHEQYF. The CDR3 bases are TGTGCCAGCAGCCAAGACAGGGGGACCCACGAGCAGTACTTC.

The chain joins TRBV27 to TRBJ2-1, with D perhaps matching TRBD1 (6 bases). This CDR3 contains 14 residues. Trimming removed 6 bases from V and 4 bases from J, with 13 bases in between. Per germline, CDR1 MNHEY and CDR2 SMNVEV (reference sequence). The CDR3 coding sequence is TGTGCCAGCAGCCTGGACAGACCATACAATGAGCAGTTCTTC. Amino acid sequence: CASSLDRPYNEQFF.

This clone appeared a few times. The rearrangement links TRBV5-1 to TRBJ1-2; 7 bases match TRBD1. Germline V CDR1 and CDR2: SGHRS, YFSETQ. Unmatched junction bases numbered 2, after V lost 1 base and J lost 2 bases. The CDR3 runs to 14 residues. CDR3 nucleotides: TGCGCCAGCAGCTTGAAGGACAGGAACTATGGCTACACCTTC. Encoded protein: CASSLKDRNYGYTF.

This clone showed up just once. V gene TRBV30 combines with J gene TRBJ1-1; D is perhaps TRBD1 (5 bases). V shed 1 base and J shed 2 bases, with 8 bases lying between them. Germline V CDR1 and CDR2: GTSNPN, SVGIG (reference sequence). This CDR3 contains 13 residues. The CDR3 DNA follows: TGTGCCTGGAGTGGTGGGGCAAACACTGAAGCTTTCTTT. Protein product: CAWSGGANTEAFF.

J is TRBJ2-3 and V is TRBV23-1, with TRBD1 matching over 8 bases. TRBV23-1 is an open reading frame whose function is uncertain. V dropped 2 bases and J dropped 1; count of bases not matched to a gene: 5. The CDR3 loop spans 16 amino acids. The CDR3 reads CASSQNGGQGTDTQYF. The CDR3 DNA reads as TGCGCCAGCAGTCAAAACGGGGGACAGGGCACAGATACGCAGTATTTT.

The chain recombines TRBV28 with TRBJ2-7; 7 bases fit TRBD2. CDR1 is MDHEN, CDR2 SYDVKM, per germline. V shed 5 bases and J 4 bases; nucleotides not matched to a gene: 2. This CDR3 contains 12 residues. CDR3 bases: TGTGCCAGCAGTGGACTAGTTTACGAGCAGTACTTC. Protein sequence: CASSGLVYEQYF.

The chain combines TRBV30 with TRBJ2-1; 9 nucleotides line up with TRBD2. V shed 4 bases, J shed 2 bases, and the junction held 15 bases outside the gene matches. Germline CDR1 reads GTSNPN; CDR2 reads SVGIG (reference sequence). The CDR3 extends over 18 amino acids. CDR3 nucleotide sequence: TGTGCCTGGACCCTGCGGGAGGGTTTACCACTCCCCTACAATGAGCAGTTCTTC. It translates to CAWTLREGLPLPYNEQFF.

The CDR3 sequence is CASSGPDKTYGYTF. In DNA form, the CDR3 reads TGTGCCAGCAGCGGACCGGACAAAACCTATGGCTACACCTTC. This chain connects TRBV9 to TRBJ1-2; tentative D call: TRBD1 (5 bases). Germline values: CDR1 SGDLS, CDR2 YYNGEE. The CDR3 sequence is 14 residues long. The V and J ends lost 3 bases and 4 bases respectively, with 13 bases between them.

This clone has just one count. The chain couples TRBV7-9 to TRBJ2-7; D gene uncertain. V lost 6 bases to trimming and J lost 0 bases, with 9 bases between them. The CDR3 has 13 amino acids. The germline CDR1 and CDR2 sequences are SEHNR and FQNEAQ (reference sequence). CDR3 DNA: TGTGCCAGCAGAGCCATTAGCTCCTACGAGCAGTACTTC. It encodes CASRAISSYEQYF. Full variable domain (missing parts from reference TRBV7-9 and TRBJ2-7): DTGVSQNPRHKITKRGQNVTFRCDPISEHNRLYWYRQTLGQGPEFLTYFQNEAQLEKSRLLSDRFSAERPKGSFSTLEIQRTEQGDSAMYLCASRAISSYEQYFGPGTRLTVT.

The rearrangement joins TRBV7-8 to TRBJ1-1; D call uncertain. CDR1 and CDR2 from the germline V gene are SGHVS and FQNEAQ. V shed 5 bases and J shed 6 bases, with 10 bases lying between them. The CDR3 runs 12 residues. The CDR3 sequence is CASSPRSAEAFF. In DNA form, the CDR3 reads TGTGCCAGCAGCCCCCGTTCAGCTGAAGCTTTCTTT.

This chain uses TRBV5-1 with TRBJ1-4; the match to TRBD1 covers 9 bases. Looked up from germline, CDR1 is SGHRS and CDR2 is YFSETQ. CDR3 length: 16 residues. V shed 4 bases, J shed 3 bases, and the junction held 7 bases outside the gene matches. CDR3 region: CASSVITGGSNEKLFF. DNA for the CDR3: TGCGCCAGCAGCGTGATAACAGGGGGCTCTAATGAAAAACTGTTTTTT. Variable domain in full (rest from reference TRBV5-1 and TRBJ1-4): KAGVTQTPRYLIKTRGQQVTLSCSPISGHRSVSWYQQTPGQGLQFLFEYFSETQRNKGNFPGRFSGRQFSNSRSEMNVSTLELGDSALYLCASSVITGGSNEKLFFGSGTQLSVL.

The CDR3 sequence: CASSKLAGYEQYF. In nucleotides, the CDR3 is TGTGCCAGCAGCAAACTTGCCGGGTACGAGCAGTACTTC. The chain has TRBV7-9 and TRBJ2-7; D is ambiguous. The germline V and J ends were trimmed by 5 bases and 4 bases, with 12 bases remaining between them. This CDR3 contains 13 residues. Germline CDR1 and CDR2: SEHNR and FQNEAQ (reference sequence).

The table lists this clone with a count of one. This chain uses TRBV19 with TRBJ1-5, with a tentative D call TRBD1 (5 bases). The V and J ends lost 1 base and 4 bases respectively, with 14 bases between them. The CDR3 has 16 residues. Germline V gives CDR1 LNHDA, CDR2 SQIVND (reference sequence). CDR3 coding DNA: TGTGCCAGTAGTATAGTGGGAAGGGGCCGAAATCAGCCCCAGCATTTT. It encodes CASSIVGRGRNQPQHF.

V and J are TRBV6-5 and TRBJ2-7; TRBD2 matches at 11 bases. This CDR3 has 14 residues. CDR1 and CDR2 from the germline V gene are MNHEY and SVGAGI. Trimming removed 3 bases from V and 6 bases from J; junction bases left unmatched: 4. This chain's CDR3 is CASSYPGTSGEQYF. Written as DNA, the CDR3 is TGTGCCAGCAGTTATCCCGGGACTAGCGGCGAGCAGTACTTC.

This clone was recorded only once. The V call is TRBV30, the J call TRBJ2-4, with D possibly being TRBD1 (5 bases). Germline CDR1 is GTSNPN and CDR2 is SVGIG (reference sequence). The CDR3 is 13 residues long. V was clipped by 2 bases and J by 8 bases, with 13 bases between them. DNA of the CDR3: TGTGCCTGGAGTTCTTTCACAGGAGACATTCAGTACTTC. Residues: CAWSSFTGDIQYF.

This sequence joins TRBV24-1 and TRBJ2-3; 7 nucleotides align to TRBD2. Losses at the gene ends were 6 bases for V and 2 bases for J; bases not matched to a gene: 4. In germline, CDR1 is KGHDR, CDR2 SFDVKD. The CDR3 loop spans 14 amino acids. CDR3 amino acids: CATSTSDPTDTQYF. The CDR3 DNA reads as TGTGCCACCAGTACTAGCGACCCCACAGATACGCAGTATTTT.

The chain couples TRBV9 to TRBJ2-3; D is unresolved. With 4 bases removed from V and 3 bases from J, the gap between germline ends came to 9 bases. CDR1 is SGDLS and CDR2 is YYNGEE in the germline V gene. This CDR3 has 13 amino acids. The CDR3 sequence: CASSSGATDTQYF. The CDR3 nucleotides read TGTGCCAGCAGCAGTGGAGCGACAGATACGCAGTATTTT. Full variable domain (missing parts from reference TRBV9 and TRBJ2-3): DSGVTQTPKHLITATGQRVTLRCSPRSGDLSVYWYQQSLDQGLQFLIQYYNGEERAKGNILERFSAQQFPDLHSELNLSSLELGDSALYFCASSSGATDTQYFGPGTRLTVL.

The chain has TRBV19 and TRBJ1-5, with TRBD1 identical over 9 bases. Germline CDR1 reads LNHDA; CDR2 reads SQIVND (reference sequence). The CDR3 contains 14 residues. The V and J ends lost 4 bases and 7 bases, in that order; junction bases with no gene match: 5. CDR3 sequence reads: CASSNGQGFQPQHF. In DNA form, the CDR3 reads TGTGCCAGTAGTAACGGACAGGGGTTCCAGCCCCAGCATTTT.

This rearrangement joins TRBV30 to TRBJ2-3, with TRBD2 matching over 10 bases. The trim removed 3 bases at V and 4 bases at J, leaving 7 bases unmatched. Germline CDR1 reads GTSNPN; CDR2 reads SVGIG (reference sequence). CDR3 size: 15 residues. The CDR3 protein is CAWSGPSGSPDTQYF. The DNA of the CDR3 is TGTGCCTGGAGCGGGCCTAGCGGGAGCCCAGATACGCAGTATTTT.

The chain joins TRBV7-9 to TRBJ2-3, with 12 bases identical to TRBD2. This CDR3 region has 15 residues. Germline V gene sequence: CDR1 SEHNR, CDR2 FQNEAQ (reference sequence). Trimming cost V 5 bases and J 5 bases; bases outside gene matches: 5. CDR3 in DNA: TGTGCCAGCAGCCAAGGGACTAGCGGGTTAGATACGCAGTATTTT. It codes for CASSQGTSGLDTQYF.

This chain connects TRBV11-3 to TRBJ2-5, with TRBD2 as a possible D gene (6 bases). CDR1 and CDR2 (germline): SGHNT, YENEEA. The V end lost 3 bases, the J end lost 7 bases, and 15 bases lay between the germline ends. The CDR3 has 14 amino acids. The CDR3 spells CASSLGGGTWTQYF. The DNA of the CDR3 is TGTGCCAGCAGCTTGGGCGGAGGGACGTGGACCCAGTACTTC.

This chain connects TRBV19 to TRBJ2-3; the match to TRBD2 covers 7 bases. V trimming: 9 bases; J trimming: 5 bases; junction bases outside the gene matches: 17. CDR3 size: 16 residues. CDR1 LNHDA and CDR2 SQIVND come from the germline V gene (reference sequence). CDR3 bases: TGTGCCAGCTCGCTTTTGGCTAGCGGCCTTGAAGATACGCAGTATTTT. Its translation is CASSLLASGLEDTQYF.

The J gene is TRBJ1-5, the V gene TRBV6-2 or TRBV6-3; D perhaps matches TRBD1 (5 bases). Trimming cost V 4 bases and J 6 bases, with 13 bases left between them. In germline, CDR1 is MNHEY, CDR2 SVGEGT. The CDR3 loop spans 14 amino acids. CDR3 sequence: CASSSDSALQPQHF. As DNA, the CDR3 is TGTGCCAGCAGTTCCGACAGTGCCCTTCAGCCCCAGCATTTT.